The 14 T cell receptor beta chains below all came from one sample that was sequenced in a study of PD-1 blockade in mismatch repair-deficient tumors. TCRdb's copy holds only in-frame clones and misses some; the assay was immunoSEQ multiplex PCR. Among 70,000 to 90,000 clones listed, more than 80% were seen once. This material consisted of peripheral blood, taken 44 weeks after starting pembrolizumab. Source of these receptors: an adult with mismatch repair-deficient cancer.

This sequence joins TRBV30 and TRBJ2-1; 11 bases are shared with TRBD1. The germline V gene encodes CDR1 GTSNPN and CDR2 SVGIG (reference sequence). The CDR3 runs to 15 residues. V dropped 2 bases and J dropped 6; count of bases not matched to a gene: 6. The CDR3 region has the DNA TGTGCCTGGAGTCAAGGGACAGGGGGTAGCAATGAGCAGTTCTTC. Its translation: CAWSQGTGGSNEQFF.

The chain has TRBV19 and TRBJ1-1; D is undetermined. V was cut by 3 bases and J by 7 bases, with 9 bases left in between. CDR1 LNHDA and CDR2 SQIVND come from the germline V gene (reference sequence). CDR3 length: 12 residues. The CDR3 region is CASSIGQSEAFF. The DNA for the CDR3 is TGTGCCAGTAGTATTGGCCAGAGTGAAGCTTTCTTT.

The chain recombines TRBV7-2 with TRBJ2-2; the D gene is possibly TRBD1 (6 bases). Germline V gene lookup returns CDR1 SGHTA and CDR2 FQGNSA. There are 16 residues in the CDR3. The V gene lost 1 base and the J gene lost 4 bases, with 13 bases spanning the gap. CDR3 loop: CASSLVGAWATGELFF. DNA of the CDR3: TGTGCCAGCAGCTTAGTGGGGGCTTGGGCCACCGGGGAGCTGTTTTTT.

V usage is TRBV6-5 and J usage is TRBJ2-7, with D unresolved. The CDR3 has 15 residues. Germline loops: CDR1 MNHEY, CDR2 SVGAGI. Between the trimmed V and J ends, which lost 3 bases and 2 bases, there was a span of 14 bases. CDR3 sequence: CASSYASLGTYEQYF. The CDR3 DNA is TGTGCCAGCAGTTATGCCTCACTTGGCACCTACGAGCAGTACTTC.

This clone was observed once. The J gene is TRBJ2-7, the V gene TRBV11-2; a possible D gene is TRBD1 (6 bases). Trimming removed 1 base from V and 7 bases from J, with 23 bases in between. Germline CDR1 SGHAT, CDR2 FQNNGV. The CDR3 contains 17 residues. The CDR3 sequence is CASSLGVLDSPKMEQYF. CDR3 in DNA: TGTGCCAGCAGCTTAGGAGTTCTGGACAGTCCCAAGATGGAGCAGTACTTC.

The chain carries TRBV29-1 and TRBJ2-1; D might be TRBD2 (6 bases). The CDR3 has 15 amino acids. The ends were cut back, 3 bases at V and 9 bases at J, with 21 bases in the middle. Germline assignment: CDR1 SQVTM and CDR2 ANQGSEA. CDR3 loop: CSVDQVNGGVGEQFF. CDR3 coding DNA: TGCAGCGTTGACCAGGTCAACGGGGGTGTCGGTGAGCAGTTCTTC.

The J gene is TRBJ2-6, the V gene TRBV9; weak D call: TRBD1 (5 bases). This CDR3 has 17 amino acids. With 0 bases removed from V and 0 bases from J, the gap between germline ends came to 10 bases. Germline loops: CDR1 SGDLS, CDR2 YYNGEE. CDR3 nucleotide sequence: TGTGCCAGCAGCGTAGACAAGGGGTTCTCTGGGGCCAACGTCCTGACTTTC. Its protein is CASSVDKGFSGANVLTF.

The chain links TRBV5-4 to TRBJ2-5, with TRBD1 as a possible D gene (6 bases). Germline CDR1 is SGHNT and CDR2 is YYREEE (reference sequence). CDR3 size: 14 residues. The V end was cut by 10 bases, the J end by 4 bases, with 20 bases between. Here the CDR3 DNA reads TGTGCCTCAAAAGGGCAGGGGCTTCGAGAGACCCAGTACTTC. The encoded protein is CASKGQGLRETQYF.

The V and J genes are TRBV27 and TRBJ2-7, with TRBD1 matching 12 bases. This CDR3 comprises 15 residues. The V segment lost 6 bases and the J segment 4 bases; nucleotides outside the gene matches: 7. Per the germline V gene, CDR1 is MNHEY and CDR2 is SMNVEV (reference sequence). The CDR3: CASSRKGQGAYEQYF. CDR3 in DNA: TGTGCCAGCAGCAGAAAGGGACAGGGGGCTTACGAGCAGTACTTC.

V and J are TRBV7-8 and TRBJ1-1, with D possibly TRBD1 on 5 matching bases. V was cut by 4 bases and J by 7 bases, with 16 bases left in between. Germline V gene sequence: CDR1 SGHVS, CDR2 FQNEAQ. The CDR3 loop spans 14 amino acids. The CDR3 region is CASSSTGTWGEAFF. The CDR3, as DNA: TGTGCCAGCAGCTCCACCGGGACTTGGGGTGAAGCTTTCTTT. Together with reference TRBV7-8 and TRBJ1-1, the CDR3 gives the full variable domain: GAGVSQSPRYKVAKRGQDVALRCDPISGHVSLFWYQQALGQGPEFLTYFQNEAQLDKSGLPSDRFFAERPEGSVSTLKIQRTQQEDSAVYLCASSSTGTWGEAFFGQGTRLTVV.

The V and J genes are TRBV27 and TRBJ1-1; D is possibly TRBD1 (5 bases). This CDR3 is 12 amino acids long. Deletions cut 5 bases from V and 7 bases from J, with 11 bases between. CDR1 is MNHEY and CDR2 is SMNVEV in the germline V gene (reference sequence). The CDR3 sequence: CASSRGGYEAFF. The CDR3 DNA reads as TGTGCCAGCAGTAGGGGAGGTTATGAAGCTTTCTTT.

This clone was recorded once. The V call is TRBV5-1, the J call TRBJ2-5; the D is unclear. This CDR3 comprises 14 residues. CDR1 and CDR2 (germline): SGHRS, YFSETQ. V lost 5 bases to trimming and J lost 2 bases, with 13 bases between them. In DNA, the CDR3 is TGCGCCAGCAGGCCCCCCGAACAGCAAGAGACCCAGTACTTC. Protein sequence: CASRPPEQQETQYF.

This clone was recorded a few times. The rearrangement joins TRBV7-9 to TRBJ2-7; perhaps TRBD1 as D (5 bases). Germline loops: CDR1 SEHNR, CDR2 FQNEAQ (reference sequence). CDR3 size: 14 residues. Trimming left V 4 bases short and J 2 bases short, with 12 bases between. The CDR3 nucleotides are TGTGCCAGCAGCTCGCATCAGGGTACCTACGAGCAGTACTTC. This gives the protein CASSSHQGTYEQYF.

This clone showed up just once. J is TRBJ2-1 and V is TRBV9; no clear D. Germline assignment: CDR1 SGDLS and CDR2 YYNGEE. CDR3 length: 15 amino acids. Deletions cut 0 bases from V and 6 bases from J, with 13 bases between. CDR3 nucleotide sequence: TGTGCCAGCAGCGTAGGGCAGTCTGGTATCAATGAGCAGTTCTTC. It yields the protein CASSVGQSGINEQFF.